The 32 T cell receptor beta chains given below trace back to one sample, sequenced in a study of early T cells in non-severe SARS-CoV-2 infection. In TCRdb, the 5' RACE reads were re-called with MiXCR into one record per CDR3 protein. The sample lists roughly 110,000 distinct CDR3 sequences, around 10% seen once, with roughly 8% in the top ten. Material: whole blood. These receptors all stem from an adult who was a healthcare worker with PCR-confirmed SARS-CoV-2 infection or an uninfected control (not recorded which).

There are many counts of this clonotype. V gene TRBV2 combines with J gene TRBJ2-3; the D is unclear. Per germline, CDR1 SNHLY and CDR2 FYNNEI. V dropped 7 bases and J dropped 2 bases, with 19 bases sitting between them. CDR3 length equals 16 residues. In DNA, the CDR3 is TGTGCCAGCACCGACCCGACCAGAAACCCCACAGATACGCAGTATTTT. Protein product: CASTDPTRNPTDTQYF.

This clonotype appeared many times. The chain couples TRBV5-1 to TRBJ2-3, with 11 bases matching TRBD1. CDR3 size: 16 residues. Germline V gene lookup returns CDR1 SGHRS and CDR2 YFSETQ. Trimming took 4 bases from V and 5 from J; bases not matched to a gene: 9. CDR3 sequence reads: CASSEVGQGAGDTQYF. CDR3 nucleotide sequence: TGCGCCAGCAGCGAGGTCGGACAGGGGGCAGGAGATACGCAGTATTTT.

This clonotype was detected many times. DNA for the CDR3: TGTGCCAGCAGGGATGGGACTCTCTACAATGAGCAGTTCTTC. Residues: CASRDGTLYNEQFF. The chain recombines TRBV5-6 with TRBJ2-1; D may be TRBD2 (6 bases). Deletions cut 5 bases from V and 3 bases from J, with 12 bases between. The CDR3 is made up of 14 amino acids. Germline V gives CDR1 SGHDT, CDR2 YYEEEE. Full variable domain (remainder filled in from reference TRBV5-6 and TRBJ2-1): DAGVTQSPTHLIKTRGQQVTLRCSPKSGHDTVSWYQQALGQGPQFIFQYYEEEERQRGNFPDRFSGHQFPNYSSELNVNALLLGDSALYLCASRDGTLYNEQFFGPGTRLTVL.

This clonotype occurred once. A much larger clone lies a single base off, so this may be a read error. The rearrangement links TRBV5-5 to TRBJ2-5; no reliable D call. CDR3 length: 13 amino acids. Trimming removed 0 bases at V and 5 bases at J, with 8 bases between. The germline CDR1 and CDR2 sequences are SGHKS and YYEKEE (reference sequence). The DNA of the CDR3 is TGTGCCAGCAGCTTGGTTAGCCGCGAGACCCAGTACTTC. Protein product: CASSLVSRETQYF.

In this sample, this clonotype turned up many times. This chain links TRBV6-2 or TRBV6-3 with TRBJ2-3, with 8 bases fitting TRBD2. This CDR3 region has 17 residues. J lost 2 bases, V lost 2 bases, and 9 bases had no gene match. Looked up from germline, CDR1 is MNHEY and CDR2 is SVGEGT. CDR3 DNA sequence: TGTGCCAGCAGTTACCGGCTAGCGGGTCTTATCACAGATACGCAGTATTTT. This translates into CASSYRLAGLITDTQYF.

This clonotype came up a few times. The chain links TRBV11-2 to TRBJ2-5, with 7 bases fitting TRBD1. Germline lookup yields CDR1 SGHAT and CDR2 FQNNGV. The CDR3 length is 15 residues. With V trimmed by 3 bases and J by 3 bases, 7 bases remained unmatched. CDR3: CASSLTGTPEETQYF. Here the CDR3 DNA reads TGTGCCAGCAGCTTGACAGGGACCCCTGAAGAGACCCAGTACTTC.

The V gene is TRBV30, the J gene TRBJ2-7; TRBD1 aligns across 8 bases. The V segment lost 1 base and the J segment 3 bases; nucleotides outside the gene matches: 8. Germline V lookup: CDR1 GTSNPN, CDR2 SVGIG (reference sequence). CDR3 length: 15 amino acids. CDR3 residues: CAWSAPHRGVYEQYF. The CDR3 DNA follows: TGTGCCTGGAGTGCCCCCCACAGGGGGGTCTACGAGCAGTACTTC. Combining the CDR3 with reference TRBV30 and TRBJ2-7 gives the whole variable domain SQTIHQWPATLVQPVGSPLSLECTVEGTSNPNLYWYRQAAGRGLQLLFYSVGIGQISSEVPQNLSASRPQDRQFILSSKKLLLSDSGFYLCAWSAPHRGVYEQYFGPGTRLTVT.

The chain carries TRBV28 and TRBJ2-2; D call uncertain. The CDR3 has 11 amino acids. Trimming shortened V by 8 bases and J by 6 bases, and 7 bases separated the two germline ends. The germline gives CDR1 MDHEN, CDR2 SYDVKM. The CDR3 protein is CASARAGELFF. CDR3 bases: TGTGCCAGCGCCCGCGCCGGGGAGCTGTTTTTT. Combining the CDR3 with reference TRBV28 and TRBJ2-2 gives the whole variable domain DVKVTQSSRYLVKRTGEKVFLECVQDMDHENMFWYRQDPGLGLRLIYFSYDVKMKEKGDIPEGYSVSREKKERFSLILESASTNQTSMYLCASARAGELFFGEGSRLTVL.

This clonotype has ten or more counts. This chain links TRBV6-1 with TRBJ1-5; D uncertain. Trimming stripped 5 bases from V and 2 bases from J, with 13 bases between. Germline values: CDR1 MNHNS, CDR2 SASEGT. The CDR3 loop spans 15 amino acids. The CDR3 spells CASSSEAGGNQPQHF. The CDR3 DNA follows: TGTGCCAGCAGTTCGGAGGCAGGAGGCAATCAGCCCCAGCATTTT.

DNA of the CDR3: TGTGCCAGCTCACTTCAACGGAATGCAGATACGCAGTATTTT. Encoded protein: CASSLQRNADTQYF. The chain has TRBV18 and TRBJ2-3; D is unresolved. The CDR3 has 14 residues. Trimming took 4 bases from V and 4 from J, leaving 12 bases between them. Germline lookup yields CDR1 KGHSH and CDR2 LQKENI. Combining the CDR3 with reference TRBV18 and TRBJ2-3 gives the whole variable domain NAGVMQNPRHLVRRRGQEARLRCSPMKGHSHVYWYRQLPEEGLKFMVYLQKENIIDESGMPKERFSAEFPKEGPSILRIQQVVRGDSAAYFCASSLQRNADTQYFGPGTRLTVL.

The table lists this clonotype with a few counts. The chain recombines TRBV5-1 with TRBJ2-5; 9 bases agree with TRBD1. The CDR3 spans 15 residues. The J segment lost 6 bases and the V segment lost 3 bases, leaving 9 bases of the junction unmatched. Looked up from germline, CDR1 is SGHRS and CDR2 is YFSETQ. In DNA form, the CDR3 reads TGCGCCAGCAGCTGGGGGACAGGGTTGTCGAAGACCCAGTACTTC. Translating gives CASSWGTGLSKTQYF.

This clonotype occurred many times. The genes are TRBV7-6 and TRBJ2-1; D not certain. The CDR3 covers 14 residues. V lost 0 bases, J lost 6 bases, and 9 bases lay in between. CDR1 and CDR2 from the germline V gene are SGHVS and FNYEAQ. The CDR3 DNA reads TGTGCCAGCAGCTTAGCGGGTGGGCCCAATGAGCAGTTCTTC. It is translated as CASSLAGGPNEQFF. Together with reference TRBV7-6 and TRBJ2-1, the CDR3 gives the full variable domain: GAGVSQSPRYKVTKRGQDVALRCDPISGHVSLYWYRQALGQGPEFLTYFNYEAQQDKSGLPNDRFSAERPEGSISTLTIQRTEQRDSAMYRCASSLAGGPNEQFFGPGTRLTVL.

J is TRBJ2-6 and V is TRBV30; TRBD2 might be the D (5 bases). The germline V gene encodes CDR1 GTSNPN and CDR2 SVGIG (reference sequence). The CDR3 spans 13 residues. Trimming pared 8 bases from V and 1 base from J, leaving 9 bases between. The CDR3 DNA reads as TGTGCCCGCGGACTTTCTGGGGCCAACGTCCTGACTTTC. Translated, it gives CARGLSGANVLTF.

The CDR3: CASSQAGHVKNIQYF. The CDR3 DNA follows: TGTGCCAGCAGCCAGGCGGGACACGTTAAAAACATTCAGTACTTC. J is TRBJ2-4 and V is TRBV3-1; D assignment may be TRBD1 or TRBD2 (6 bases each). CDR3 length: 15 amino acids. Germline assignment: CDR1 LGHDT and CDR2 YNNKEL (reference sequence). The V gene lost 3 bases and the J gene lost 4 bases, with 13 bases spanning the gap.

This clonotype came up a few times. This chain's CDR3 is CASSLGLAGGAYF. The CDR3 DNA is TGTGCCAGCAGCTTAGGATTAGCGGGAGGTGCGTACTTC. The chain employs TRBV11-2 and TRBJ2-7; TRBD2 aligns across 10 bases. Germline CDR1 is SGHAT and CDR2 is FQNNGV. Trimming at V came to 1 base and at J to 12 bases, leaving 6 bases not matched to a gene. This CDR3 has 13 amino acids. The full variable domain, in which reference TRBV11-2 and TRBJ2-7 provide the parts outside the CDR3, is EAGVAQSPRYKIIEKRQSVAFWCNPISGHATLYWYQQILGQGPKLLIQFQNNGVVDDSQLPKDRFSAERLKGVDSTLKIQPAKLEDSAVYLCASSLGLAGGAYFGPGTRLTVT.

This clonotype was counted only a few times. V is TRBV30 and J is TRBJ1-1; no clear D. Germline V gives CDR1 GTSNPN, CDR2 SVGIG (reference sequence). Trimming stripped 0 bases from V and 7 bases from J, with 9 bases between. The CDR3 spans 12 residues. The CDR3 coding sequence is TGTGCCTGGAGTGTACAAGGTATTGAAGCTTTCTTT. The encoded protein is CAWSVQGIEAFF.

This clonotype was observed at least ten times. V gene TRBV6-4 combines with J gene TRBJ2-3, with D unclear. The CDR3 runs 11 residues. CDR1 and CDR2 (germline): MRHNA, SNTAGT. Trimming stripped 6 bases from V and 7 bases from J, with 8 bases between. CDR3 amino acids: CASSHENTQYF. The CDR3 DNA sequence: TGTGCCAGCAGCCACGAAAATACGCAGTATTTT.

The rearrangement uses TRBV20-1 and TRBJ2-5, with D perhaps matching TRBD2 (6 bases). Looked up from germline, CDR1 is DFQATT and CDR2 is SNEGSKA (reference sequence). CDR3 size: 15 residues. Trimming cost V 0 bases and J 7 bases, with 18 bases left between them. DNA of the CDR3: TGCAGTGCTAGAGATCACGGGGGATCGCTCGGGACCCAGTACTTC. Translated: CSARDHGGSLGTQYF.

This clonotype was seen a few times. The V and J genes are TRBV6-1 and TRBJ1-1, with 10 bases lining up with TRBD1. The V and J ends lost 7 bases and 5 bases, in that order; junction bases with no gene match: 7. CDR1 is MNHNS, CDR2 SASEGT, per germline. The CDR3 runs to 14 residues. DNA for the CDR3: TGTGCCAGCAAAGGACAGGGGGATTGGACTGAAGCTTTCTTT. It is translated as CASKGQGDWTEAFF.

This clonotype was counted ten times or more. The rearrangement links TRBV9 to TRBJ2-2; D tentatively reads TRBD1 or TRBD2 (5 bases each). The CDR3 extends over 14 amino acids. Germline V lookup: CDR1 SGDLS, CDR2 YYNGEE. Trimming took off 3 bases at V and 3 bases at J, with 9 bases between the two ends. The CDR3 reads CASSAGPHTGELFF. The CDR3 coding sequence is TGTGCCAGCAGCGCGGGACCCCACACCGGGGAGCTGTTTTTT.

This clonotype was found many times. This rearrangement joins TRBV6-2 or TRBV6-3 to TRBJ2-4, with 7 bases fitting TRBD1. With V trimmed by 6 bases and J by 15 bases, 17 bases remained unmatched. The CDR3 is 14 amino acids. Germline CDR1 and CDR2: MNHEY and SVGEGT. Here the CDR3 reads CASSLERSTGLGYF. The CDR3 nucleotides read TGTGCCAGCAGCCTGGAGAGGTCGACAGGGTTGGGGTACTTC.

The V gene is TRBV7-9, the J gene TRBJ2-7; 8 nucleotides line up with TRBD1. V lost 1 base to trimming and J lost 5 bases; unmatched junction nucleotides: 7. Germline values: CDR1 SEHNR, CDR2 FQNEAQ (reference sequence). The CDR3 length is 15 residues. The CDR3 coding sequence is TGTGCCAGCAGCTTAGGACAGGGGATTTGGAACGAGCAGTACTTC. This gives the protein CASSLGQGIWNEQYF. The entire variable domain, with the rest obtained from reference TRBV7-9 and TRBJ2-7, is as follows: DTGVSQNPRHKITKRGQNVTFRCDPISEHNRLYWYRQTLGQGPEFLTYFQNEAQLEKSRLLSDRFSAERPKGSFSTLEIQRTEQGDSAMYLCASSLGQGIWNEQYFGPGTRLTVT.

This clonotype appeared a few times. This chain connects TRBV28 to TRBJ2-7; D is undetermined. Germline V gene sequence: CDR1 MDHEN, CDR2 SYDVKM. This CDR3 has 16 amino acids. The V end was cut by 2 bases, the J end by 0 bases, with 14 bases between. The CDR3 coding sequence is TGTGCCAGCAGTTTAAATTTAGCTTATACCTCCTACGAGCAGTACTTC. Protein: CASSLNLAYTSYEQYF.

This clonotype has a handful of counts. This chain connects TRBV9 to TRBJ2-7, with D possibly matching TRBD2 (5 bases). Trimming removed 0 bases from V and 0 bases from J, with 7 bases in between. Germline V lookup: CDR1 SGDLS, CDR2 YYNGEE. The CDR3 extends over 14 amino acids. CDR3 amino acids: CASSVVGDSYEQYF. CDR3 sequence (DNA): TGTGCCAGCAGCGTAGTCGGGGACTCCTACGAGCAGTACTTC.

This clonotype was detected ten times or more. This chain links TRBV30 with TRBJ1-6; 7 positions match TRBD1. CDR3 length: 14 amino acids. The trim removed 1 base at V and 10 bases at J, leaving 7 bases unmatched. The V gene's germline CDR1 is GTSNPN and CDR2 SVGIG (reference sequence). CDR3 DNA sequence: TGTGCCTGGAGTGCTGGGCCAGGGGGATCACCCCTCCACTTT. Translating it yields CAWSAGPGGSPLHF.

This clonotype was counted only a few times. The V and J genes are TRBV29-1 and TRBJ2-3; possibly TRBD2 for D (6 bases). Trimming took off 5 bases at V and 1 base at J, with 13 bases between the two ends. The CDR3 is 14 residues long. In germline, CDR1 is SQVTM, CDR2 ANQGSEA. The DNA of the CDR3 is TGCAGCGTTCAAGGGGAGCGGGGCACAGATACGCAGTATTTT. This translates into CSVQGERGTDTQYF.

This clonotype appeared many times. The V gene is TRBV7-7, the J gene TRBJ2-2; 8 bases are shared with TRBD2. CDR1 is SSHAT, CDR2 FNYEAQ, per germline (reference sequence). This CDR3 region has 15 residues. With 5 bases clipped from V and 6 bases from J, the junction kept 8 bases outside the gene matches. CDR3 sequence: CASSKTSGQAGELFF. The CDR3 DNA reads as TGTGCCAGCAGCAAAACTAGCGGACAAGCCGGGGAGCTGTTTTTT.

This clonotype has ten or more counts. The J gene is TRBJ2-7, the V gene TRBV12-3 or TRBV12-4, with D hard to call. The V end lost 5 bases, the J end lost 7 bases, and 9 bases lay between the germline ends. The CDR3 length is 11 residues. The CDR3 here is CASSQRLEQYF. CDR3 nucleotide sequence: TGTGCCAGCAGTCAACGTCTTGAGCAGTACTTC.

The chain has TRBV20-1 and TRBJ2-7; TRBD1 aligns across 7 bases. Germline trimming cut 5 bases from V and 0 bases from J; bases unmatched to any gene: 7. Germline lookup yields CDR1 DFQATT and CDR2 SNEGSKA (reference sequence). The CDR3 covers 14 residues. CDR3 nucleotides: TGCAGTGCTTCCGGGACAGCCAACTCCTACGAGCAGTACTTC. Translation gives CSASGTANSYEQYF.

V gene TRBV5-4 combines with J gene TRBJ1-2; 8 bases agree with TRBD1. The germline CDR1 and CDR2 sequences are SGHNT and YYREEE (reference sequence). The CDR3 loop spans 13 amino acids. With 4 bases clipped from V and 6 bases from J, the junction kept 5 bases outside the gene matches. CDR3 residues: CASSQTGVNGYTF. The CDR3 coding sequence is TGTGCCAGCAGCCAGACAGGGGTTAATGGCTACACCTTC.

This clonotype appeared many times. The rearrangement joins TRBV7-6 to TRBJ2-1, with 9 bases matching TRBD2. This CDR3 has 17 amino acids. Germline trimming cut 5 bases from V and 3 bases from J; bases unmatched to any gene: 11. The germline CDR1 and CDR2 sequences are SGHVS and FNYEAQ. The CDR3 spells CASSPTQREDYYNEQFF. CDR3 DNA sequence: TGTGCCAGCAGCCCAACCCAGCGGGAGGATTACTACAATGAGCAGTTCTTC.

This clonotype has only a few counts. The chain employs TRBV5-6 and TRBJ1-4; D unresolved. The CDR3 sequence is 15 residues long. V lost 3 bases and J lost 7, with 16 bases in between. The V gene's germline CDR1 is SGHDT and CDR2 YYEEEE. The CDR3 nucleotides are TGTGCCAGCAGCTCGTTCGGACGCCCGCCTGAAAAACTGTTTTTT. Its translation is CASSSFGRPPEKLFF.